This TCR beta chain was recorded in a study of a mutant IDH1 vaccine in newly diagnosed glioma. The data were produced by immunoSEQ multiplex PCR, yet TCRdb's version contains in-frame clones alone and is incomplete. Found here are 95,000 to 100,000 clones, around 90% of them singletons; the top ten hold roughly 0.61%. The CDR3 loop spans 18 amino acids. Trimming shortened V by 5 bases and J by 5 bases, and 28 bases separated the two germline ends. The V gene's germline CDR1 is KGHSH and CDR2 LQKENI. Time point: baseline, week 1 (first vaccination visit). Documented treatment: pre-vaccination baseline after standard-of-care therapy.

This receptor was obtained from a woman between 45 and 60 years old with glioma. The J gene is TRBJ2-7, the V gene TRBV18; D is possibly TRBD1 (5 bases). Sequencing was performed on PBMCs, taken from a glioma patient treated with radiotherapy, temozolomide or both. DNA for the CDR3: TGTGCCAGCTCAACTATCCCGATTTACGAGGTAGGACATAACGAGCAGTACTTC. Protein sequence: CASSTIPIYEVGHNEQYF.